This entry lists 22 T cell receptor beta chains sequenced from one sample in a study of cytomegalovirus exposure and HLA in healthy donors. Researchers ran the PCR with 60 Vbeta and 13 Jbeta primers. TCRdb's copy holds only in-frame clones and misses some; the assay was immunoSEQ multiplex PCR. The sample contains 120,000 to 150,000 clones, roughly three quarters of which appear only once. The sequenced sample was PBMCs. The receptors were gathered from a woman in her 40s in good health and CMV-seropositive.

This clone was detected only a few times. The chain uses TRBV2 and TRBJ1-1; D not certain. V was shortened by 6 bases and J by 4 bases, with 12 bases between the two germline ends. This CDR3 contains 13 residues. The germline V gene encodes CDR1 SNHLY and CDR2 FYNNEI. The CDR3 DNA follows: TGTGCCAGCAGAGTAAATGGAGGCACTGAAGCTTTCTTT. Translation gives CASRVNGGTEAFF. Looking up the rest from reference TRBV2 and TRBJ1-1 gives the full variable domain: EPEVTQTPSHQVTQMGQEVILRCVPISNHLYFYWYRQILGQKVEFLVSFYNNEISEKSEIFDDQFSVERPDGSNFTLKIRSTKLEDSAMYFCASRVNGGTEAFFGQGTRLTVV.

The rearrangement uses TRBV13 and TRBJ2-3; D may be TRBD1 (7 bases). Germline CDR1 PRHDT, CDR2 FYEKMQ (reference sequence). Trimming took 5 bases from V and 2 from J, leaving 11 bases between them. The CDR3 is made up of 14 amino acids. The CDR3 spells CASSRGTDTDTQYF. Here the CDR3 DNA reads TGTGCCAGCAGCCGGGGGACAGACACAGATACGCAGTATTTT.

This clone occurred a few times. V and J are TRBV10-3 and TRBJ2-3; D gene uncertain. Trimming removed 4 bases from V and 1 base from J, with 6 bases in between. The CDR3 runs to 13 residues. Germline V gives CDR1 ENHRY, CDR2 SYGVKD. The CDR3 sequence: CAISVQGTDTQYF. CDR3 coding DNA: TGTGCCATCAGTGTGCAGGGCACAGATACGCAGTATTTT.

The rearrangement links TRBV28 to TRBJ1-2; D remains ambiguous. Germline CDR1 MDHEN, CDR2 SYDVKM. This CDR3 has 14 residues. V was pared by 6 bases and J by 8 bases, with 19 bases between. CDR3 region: CASSPAGNALGYTF. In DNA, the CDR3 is TGTGCCAGCAGCCCCGCGGGTAACGCCCTAGGCTACACCTTC.

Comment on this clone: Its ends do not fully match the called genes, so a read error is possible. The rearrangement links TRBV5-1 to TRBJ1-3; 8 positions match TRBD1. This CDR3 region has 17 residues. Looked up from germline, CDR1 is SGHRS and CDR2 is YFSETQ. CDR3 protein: CASSRLGQGEPGDTIYF. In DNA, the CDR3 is TGCGCCAGCAGCCGACTAGGACAGGGTGAACCTGGAGACACCATATATTTT.

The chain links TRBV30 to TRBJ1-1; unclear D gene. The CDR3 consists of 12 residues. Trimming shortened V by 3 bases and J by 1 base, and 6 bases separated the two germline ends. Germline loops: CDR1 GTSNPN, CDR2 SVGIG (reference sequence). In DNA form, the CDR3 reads TGTGCCTGGAGCCGAGAGAACACTGAAGCTTTCTTT. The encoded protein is CAWSRENTEAFF.

The CDR3 coding sequence is TGTGCCAGCAGTGAGGCAGCAGGGAGGACTGAAGCTTTCTTT. Residues: CASSEAAGRTEAFF. The chain links TRBV2 to TRBJ1-1, with D possibly matching TRBD1 (5 bases). Germline V gives CDR1 SNHLY, CDR2 FYNNEI. The CDR3 is 14 amino acids. V was cut by 3 bases and J by 5 bases, with 13 bases left in between.

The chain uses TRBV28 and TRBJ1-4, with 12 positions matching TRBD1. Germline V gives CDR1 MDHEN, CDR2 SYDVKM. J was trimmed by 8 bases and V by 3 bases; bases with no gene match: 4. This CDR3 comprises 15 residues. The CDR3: CASSLGQGAREKLFF. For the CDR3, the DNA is TGTGCCAGCAGTTTGGGACAGGGGGCTAGGGAAAAACTGTTTTTT.

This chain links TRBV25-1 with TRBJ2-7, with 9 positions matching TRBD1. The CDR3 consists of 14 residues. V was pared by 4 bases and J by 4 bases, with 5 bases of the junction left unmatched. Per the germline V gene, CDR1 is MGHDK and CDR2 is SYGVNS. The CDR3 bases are TGTGCCAGCAGTGCGGGGACAGGGTTTTACGAGCAGTACTTC. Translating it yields CASSAGTGFYEQYF.

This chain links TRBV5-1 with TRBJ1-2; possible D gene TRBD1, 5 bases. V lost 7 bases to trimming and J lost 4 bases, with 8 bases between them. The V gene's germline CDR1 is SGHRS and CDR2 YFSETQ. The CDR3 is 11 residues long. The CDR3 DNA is TGCGCCAGCGGTGACAGCTATGGCTACACCTTC. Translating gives CASGDSYGYTF.

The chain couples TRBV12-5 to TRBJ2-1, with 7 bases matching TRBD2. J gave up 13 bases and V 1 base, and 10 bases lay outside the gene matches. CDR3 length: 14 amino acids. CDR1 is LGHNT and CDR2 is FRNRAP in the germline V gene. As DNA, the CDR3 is TGTGCTAGTGGTTTGGCACTCACCGGGACTACTCAGTTCTTC. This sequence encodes CASGLALTGTTQFF.

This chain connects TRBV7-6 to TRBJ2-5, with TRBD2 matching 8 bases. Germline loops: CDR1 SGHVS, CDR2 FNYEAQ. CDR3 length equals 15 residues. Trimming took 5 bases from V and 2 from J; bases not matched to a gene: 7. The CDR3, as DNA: TGTGCCAGCAGCCGGAGTGGCGGGGGGCAAGAGACCCAGTACTTC. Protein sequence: CASSRSGGGQETQYF.

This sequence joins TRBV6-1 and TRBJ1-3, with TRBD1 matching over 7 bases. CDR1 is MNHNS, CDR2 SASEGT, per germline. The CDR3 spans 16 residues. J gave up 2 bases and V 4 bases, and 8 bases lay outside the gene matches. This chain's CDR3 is CASSAVQGGAGNTIYF. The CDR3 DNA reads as TGTGCCAGCAGTGCCGTTCAGGGGGGAGCTGGAAACACCATATATTTT.

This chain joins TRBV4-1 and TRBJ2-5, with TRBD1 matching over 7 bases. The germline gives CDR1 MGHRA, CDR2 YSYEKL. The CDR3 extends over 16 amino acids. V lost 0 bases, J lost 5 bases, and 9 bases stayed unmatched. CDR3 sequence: CASSQDVGDSVETQYF. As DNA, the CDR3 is TGCGCCAGCAGCCAAGATGTCGGGGACAGCGTGGAGACCCAGTACTTC.

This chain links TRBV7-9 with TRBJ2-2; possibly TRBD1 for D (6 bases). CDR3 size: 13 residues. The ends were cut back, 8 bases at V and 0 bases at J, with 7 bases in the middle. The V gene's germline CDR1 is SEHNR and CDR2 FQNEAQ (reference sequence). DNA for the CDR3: TGTGCCAGCGGGACACCGAACACCGGGGAGCTGTTTTTT. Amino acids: CASGTPNTGELFF.

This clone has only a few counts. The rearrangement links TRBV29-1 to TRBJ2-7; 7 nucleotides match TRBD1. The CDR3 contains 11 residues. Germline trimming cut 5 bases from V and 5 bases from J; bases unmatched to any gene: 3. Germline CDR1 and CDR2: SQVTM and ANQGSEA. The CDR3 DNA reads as TGCAGCGTTCGACAGGGTAACGAGCAGTACTTC. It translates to CSVRQGNEQYF.

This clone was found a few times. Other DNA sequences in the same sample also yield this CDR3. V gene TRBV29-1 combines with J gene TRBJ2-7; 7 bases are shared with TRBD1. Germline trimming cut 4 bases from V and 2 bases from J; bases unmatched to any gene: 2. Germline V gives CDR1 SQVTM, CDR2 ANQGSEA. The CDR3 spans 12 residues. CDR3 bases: TGCAGCGTTGGACAGGGTGCCTACGAGCAGTACTTC. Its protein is CSVGQGAYEQYF.

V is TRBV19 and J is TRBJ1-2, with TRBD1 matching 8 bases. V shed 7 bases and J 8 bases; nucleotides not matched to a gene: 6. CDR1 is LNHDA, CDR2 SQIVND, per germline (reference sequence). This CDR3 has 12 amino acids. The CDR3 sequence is CASMHRGKGYTF. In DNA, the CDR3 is TGTGCCAGTATGCACAGGGGGAAAGGCTACACCTTC.

CDR3 protein: CASSLVGRGGPLNEQYF. The CDR3 region has the DNA TGCGCCAGCAGCTTGGTGGGGCGGGGGGGCCCTTTGAACGAGCAGTACTTC. The chain combines TRBV5-1 with TRBJ2-7; 9 bases fit TRBD2. The CDR3 runs to 17 residues. Germline assignment: CDR1 SGHRS and CDR2 YFSETQ. Trimming removed 0 bases from V and 5 bases from J; junction bases left unmatched: 12.

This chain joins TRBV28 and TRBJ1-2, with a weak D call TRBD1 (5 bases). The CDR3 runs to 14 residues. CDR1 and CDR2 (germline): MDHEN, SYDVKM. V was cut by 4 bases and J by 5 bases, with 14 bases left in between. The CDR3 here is CASSSLRGWYGYTF. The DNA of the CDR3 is TGTGCCAGCAGTTCCCTCCGGGGGTGGTATGGCTACACCTTC.

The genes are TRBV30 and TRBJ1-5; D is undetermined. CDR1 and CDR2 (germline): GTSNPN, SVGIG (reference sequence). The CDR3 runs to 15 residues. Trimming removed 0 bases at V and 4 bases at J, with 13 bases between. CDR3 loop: CAWSVSGRFNQPQHF. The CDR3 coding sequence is TGTGCCTGGAGTGTAAGCGGTCGGTTTAATCAGCCCCAGCATTTT.

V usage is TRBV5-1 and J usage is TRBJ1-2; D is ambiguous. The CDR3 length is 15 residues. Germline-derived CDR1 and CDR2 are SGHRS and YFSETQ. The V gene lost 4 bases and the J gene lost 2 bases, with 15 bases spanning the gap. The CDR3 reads CASSPTPTANYGYTF. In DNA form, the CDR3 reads TGCGCCAGCAGCCCAACCCCGACTGCAAACTATGGCTACACCTTC.